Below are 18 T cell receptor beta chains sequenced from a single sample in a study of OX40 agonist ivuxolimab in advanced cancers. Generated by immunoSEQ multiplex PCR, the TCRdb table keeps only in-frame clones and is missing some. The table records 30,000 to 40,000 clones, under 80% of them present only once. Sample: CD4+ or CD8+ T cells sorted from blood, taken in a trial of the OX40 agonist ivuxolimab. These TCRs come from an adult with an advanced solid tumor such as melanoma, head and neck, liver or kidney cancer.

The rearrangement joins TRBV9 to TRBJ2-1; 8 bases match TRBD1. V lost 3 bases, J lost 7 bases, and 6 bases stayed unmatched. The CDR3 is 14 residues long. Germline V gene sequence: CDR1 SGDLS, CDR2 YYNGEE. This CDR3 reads CASSGTGMWNEQFF. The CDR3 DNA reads TGTGCCAGCAGCGGGACAGGGATGTGGAATGAGCAGTTCTTC.

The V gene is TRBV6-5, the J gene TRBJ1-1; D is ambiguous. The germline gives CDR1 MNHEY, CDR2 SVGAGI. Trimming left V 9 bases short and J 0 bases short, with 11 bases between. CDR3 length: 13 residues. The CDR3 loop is CASSGSMNTEAFF. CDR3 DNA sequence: TGTGCCAGTAGTGGAAGTATGAACACTGAAGCTTTCTTT.

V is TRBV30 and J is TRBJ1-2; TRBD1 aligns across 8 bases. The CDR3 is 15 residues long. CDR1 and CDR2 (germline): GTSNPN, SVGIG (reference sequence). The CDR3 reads CAALGQGNLGYGYTF. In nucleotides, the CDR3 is TGTGCTGCCCTTGGACAGGGTAATCTTGGATATGGCTACACCTTC.

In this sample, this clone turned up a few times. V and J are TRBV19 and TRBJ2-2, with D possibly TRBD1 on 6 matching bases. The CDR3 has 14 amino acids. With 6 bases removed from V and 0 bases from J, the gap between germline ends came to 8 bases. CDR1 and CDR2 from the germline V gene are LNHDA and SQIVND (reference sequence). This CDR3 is CASSQGPNTGELFF. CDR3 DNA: TGTGCCAGTAGCCAGGGGCCGAACACCGGGGAGCTGTTTTTT. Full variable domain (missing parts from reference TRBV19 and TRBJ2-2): DGGITQSPKYLFRKEGQNVTLSCEQNLNHDAMYWYRQDPGQGLRLIYYSQIVNDFQKGDIAEGYSVSREKKESFPLTVTSAQKNPTAFYLCASSQGPNTGELFFGEGSRLTVL.

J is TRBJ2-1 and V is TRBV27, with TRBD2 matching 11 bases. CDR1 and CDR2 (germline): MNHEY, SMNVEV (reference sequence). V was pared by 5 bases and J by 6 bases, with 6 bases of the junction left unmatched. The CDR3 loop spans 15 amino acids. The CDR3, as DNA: TGTGCCAGCAGTCGTAGCGGGGGGGCCTTCAATGAGCAGTTCTTC. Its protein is CASSRSGGAFNEQFF.

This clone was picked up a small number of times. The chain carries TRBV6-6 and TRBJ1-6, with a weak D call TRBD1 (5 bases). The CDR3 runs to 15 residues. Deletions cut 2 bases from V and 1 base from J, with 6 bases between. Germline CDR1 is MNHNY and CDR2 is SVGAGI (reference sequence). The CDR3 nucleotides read TGTGCCAGCAGTTACGGGGGGTCCTATAATTCACCCCTCCACTTT. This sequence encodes CASSYGGSYNSPLHF.

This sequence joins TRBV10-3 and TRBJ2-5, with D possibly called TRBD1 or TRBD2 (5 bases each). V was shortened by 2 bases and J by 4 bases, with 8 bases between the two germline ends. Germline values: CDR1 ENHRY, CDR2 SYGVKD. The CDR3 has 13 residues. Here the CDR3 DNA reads TGTGCCATCAGTGAGGCAGGGAGAGAGACCCAGTACTTC. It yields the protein CAISEAGRETQYF.

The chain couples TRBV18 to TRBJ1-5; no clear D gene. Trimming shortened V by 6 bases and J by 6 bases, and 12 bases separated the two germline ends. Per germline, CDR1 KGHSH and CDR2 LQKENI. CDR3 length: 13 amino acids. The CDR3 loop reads CASSPGESQPQHF. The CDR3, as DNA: TGTGCCAGCTCCCCCGGGGAAAGTCAGCCCCAGCATTTT.

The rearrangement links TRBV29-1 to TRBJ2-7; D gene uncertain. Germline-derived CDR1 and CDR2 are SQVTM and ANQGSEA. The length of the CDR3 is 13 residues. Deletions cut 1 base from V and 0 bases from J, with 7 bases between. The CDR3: CSVEGAISYEQYF. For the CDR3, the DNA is TGCAGCGTTGAAGGTGCTATCTCCTACGAGCAGTACTTC.

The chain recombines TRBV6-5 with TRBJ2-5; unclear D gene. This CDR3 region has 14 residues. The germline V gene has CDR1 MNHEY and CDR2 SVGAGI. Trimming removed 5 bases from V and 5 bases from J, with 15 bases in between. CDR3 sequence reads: CASSPQGILETQYF. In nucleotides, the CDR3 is TGTGCCAGCAGTCCTCAAGGGATCTTGGAGACCCAGTACTTC.

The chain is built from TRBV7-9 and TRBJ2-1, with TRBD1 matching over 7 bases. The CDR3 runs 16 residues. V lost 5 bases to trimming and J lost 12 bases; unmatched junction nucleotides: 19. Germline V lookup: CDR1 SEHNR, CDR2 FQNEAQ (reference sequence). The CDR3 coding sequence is TGTGCCAGCAGCACCACAGGGGTCGGCCCCGGTTGGTTGCAGTTCTTC. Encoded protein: CASSTTGVGPGWLQFF. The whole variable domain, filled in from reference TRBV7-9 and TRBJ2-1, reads DTGVSQNPRHKITKRGQNVTFRCDPISEHNRLYWYRQTLGQGPEFLTYFQNEAQLEKSRLLSDRFSAERPKGSFSTLEIQRTEQGDSAMYLCASSTTGVGPGWLQFFGPGTRLTVL.

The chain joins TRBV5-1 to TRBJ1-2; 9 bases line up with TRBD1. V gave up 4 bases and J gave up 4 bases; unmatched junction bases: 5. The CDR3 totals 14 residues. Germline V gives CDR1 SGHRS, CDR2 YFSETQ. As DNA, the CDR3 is TGCGCCAGCAGCCCCGGGACAGGGTCCTATGGCTACACCTTC. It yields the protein CASSPGTGSYGYTF.

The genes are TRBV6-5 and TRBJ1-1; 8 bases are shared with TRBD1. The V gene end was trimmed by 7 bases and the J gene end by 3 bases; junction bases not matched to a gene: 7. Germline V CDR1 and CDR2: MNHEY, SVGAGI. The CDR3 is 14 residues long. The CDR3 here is CASTRQGRYTEAFF. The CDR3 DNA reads TGTGCCAGCACCCGACAGGGGAGATACACTGAAGCTTTCTTT.

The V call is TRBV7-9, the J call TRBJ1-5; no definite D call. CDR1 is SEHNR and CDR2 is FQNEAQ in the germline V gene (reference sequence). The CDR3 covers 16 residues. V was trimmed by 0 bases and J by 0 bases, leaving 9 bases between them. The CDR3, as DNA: TGTGCCAGCAGCTTAGCACAGCCCAATAGCAATCAGCCCCAGCATTTT. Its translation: CASSLAQPNSNQPQHF.

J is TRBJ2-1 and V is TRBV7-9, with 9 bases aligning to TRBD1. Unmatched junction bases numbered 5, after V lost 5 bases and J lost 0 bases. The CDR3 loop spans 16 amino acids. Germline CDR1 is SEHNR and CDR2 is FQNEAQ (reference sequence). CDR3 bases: TGTGCCAGCAGCCACGGACAGGGGAGCTCCTACAATGAGCAGTTCTTC. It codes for CASSHGQGSSYNEQFF. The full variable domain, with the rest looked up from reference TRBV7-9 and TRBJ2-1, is DTGVSQNPRHKITKRGQNVTFRCDPISEHNRLYWYRQTLGQGPEFLTYFQNEAQLEKSRLLSDRFSAERPKGSFSTLEIQRTEQGDSAMYLCASSHGQGSSYNEQFFGPGTRLTVL.

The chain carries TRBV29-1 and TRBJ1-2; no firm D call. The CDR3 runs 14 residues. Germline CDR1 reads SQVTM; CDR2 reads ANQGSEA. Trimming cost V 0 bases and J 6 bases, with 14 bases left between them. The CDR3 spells CSVEDSKGYNGYTF. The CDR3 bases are TGCAGCGTTGAAGATTCGAAGGGTTACAATGGCTACACCTTC.

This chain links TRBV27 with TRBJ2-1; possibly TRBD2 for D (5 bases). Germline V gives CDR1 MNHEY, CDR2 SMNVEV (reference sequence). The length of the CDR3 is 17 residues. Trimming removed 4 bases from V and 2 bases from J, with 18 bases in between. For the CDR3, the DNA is TGTGCCAGCAGTTCGGGAAGGGTGATGATCACCTACAATGAGCAGTTCTTC. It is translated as CASSSGRVMITYNEQFF.

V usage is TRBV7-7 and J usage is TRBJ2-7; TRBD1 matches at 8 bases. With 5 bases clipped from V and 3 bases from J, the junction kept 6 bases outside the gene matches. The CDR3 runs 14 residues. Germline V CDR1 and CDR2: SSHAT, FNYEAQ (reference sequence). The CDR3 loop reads CASSPGQGRYEQYF. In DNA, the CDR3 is TGTGCCAGCAGCCCCGGACAGGGCCGCTACGAGCAGTACTTC.